The 16 T cell receptor beta chains in this list originate from one sample, sequenced in a study of cytomegalovirus exposure and HLA in healthy donors. Primers for the PCR totalled 60 Vbeta and 13 Jbeta. Only in-frame clones appear in the TCRdb table, and some are missing; sequencing was by immunoSEQ multiplex PCR. Here the sample spans 130,000 to 150,000 clones, over 70% being singletons. The material sequenced was PBMCs. All receptors derive from a male donor in good health and CMV-seronegative.

The CDR3 coding sequence is TGTGCCACCAGCAGAGAAGCGGGAGGGGTCGGGGAGCTGTTTTTT. Protein product: CATSREAGGVGELFF. The V gene is TRBV15, the J gene TRBJ2-2; 10 bases align to TRBD2. Looked up from germline, CDR1 is LNHNV and CDR2 is YYDKDF (reference sequence). The CDR3 runs to 15 residues. V lost 0 bases to trimming and J lost 7 bases; unmatched junction nucleotides: 2.

The gene calls are TRBV10-3 and TRBJ2-1; 7 bases align to TRBD2. The V segment lost 0 bases and the J segment 8 bases; nucleotides outside the gene matches: 4. The germline V gene has CDR1 ENHRY and CDR2 SYGVKD. This CDR3 is built from 14 residues. Here the CDR3 reads CAISESRAGDEQFF. Written as DNA, the CDR3 is TGTGCCATCAGTGAGTCGCGTGCGGGGGATGAGCAGTTCTTC.

This clone was counted a single time. This chain joins TRBV4-2 and TRBJ1-5; tentative D call: TRBD1 (6 bases). The V gene's germline CDR1 is LGHNA and CDR2 YNFKEQ. The CDR3 is 14 amino acids. V was shortened by 2 bases and J by 6 bases, with 11 bases between the two germline ends. The CDR3 protein is CASSQNRVGQPQHF. CDR3 nucleotide sequence: TGTGCCAGCAGCCAAAACAGGGTTGGTCAGCCCCAGCATTTT.

The chain combines TRBV4-2 with TRBJ2-2; tentatively, D is TRBD1 (6 bases). V was pared by 4 bases and J by 7 bases, with 16 bases between. Germline V gives CDR1 LGHNA, CDR2 YNFKEQ. CDR3 size: 15 residues. The CDR3, as DNA: TGTGCCAGCAGCCCCCACACAGGGTCCAGCGGGGAGCTGTTTTTT. Encoded protein: CASSPHTGSSGELFF.

CDR3 in amino acids: CASTLGRASSGEQYF. As DNA, the CDR3 is TGTGCCAGCACTTTGGGGAGGGCCTCCTCGGGGGAGCAGTACTTC. The rearrangement uses TRBV7-8 and TRBJ2-7; 7 bases fit TRBD2. Germline trimming cut 7 bases from V and 7 bases from J; bases unmatched to any gene: 16. CDR3 length: 15 amino acids. CDR1 and CDR2 (germline): SGHVS, FQNEAQ.

This clone was found a few times. This rearrangement joins TRBV7-3 to TRBJ2-1; no firm D call. The ends were cut back, 5 bases at V and 9 bases at J, with 8 bases in the middle. CDR1 and CDR2 (germline): SGHTA, FQGTGA. The CDR3 covers 11 residues. The CDR3 loop reads CASSLGSEQFF. CDR3 sequence (DNA): TGTGCCAGCAGCCTAGGATCTGAGCAGTTCTTC.

This chain uses TRBV9 with TRBJ2-1; 11 nucleotides line up with TRBD2. This CDR3 is 16 amino acids long. The V and J ends lost 4 bases and 6 bases, in that order; junction bases with no gene match: 9. CDR1 is SGDLS and CDR2 is YYNGEE in the germline V gene. CDR3 nucleotide sequence: TGTGCCAGCAGCCCCCATACTAGCGGGAGCGGCAATGAGCAGTTCTTC. As protein: CASSPHTSGSGNEQFF.

The genes are TRBV7-3 and TRBJ1-1; 11 positions match TRBD1. Germline-derived CDR1 and CDR2 are SGHTA and FQGTGA. There are 15 residues in the CDR3. J lost 5 bases, V lost 0 bases, and 2 bases had no gene match. As DNA, the CDR3 is TGTGCCAGCAGCTTAACTCGGGACAGGGGGACTGAAGCTTTCTTT. This gives the protein CASSLTRDRGTEAFF.

The CDR3 region has the DNA TGCGCCAGCTCTCCAGTCTCCCAGGGCAATTCACCCCTCCACTTT. Translation gives CASSPVSQGNSPLHF. The V and J genes are TRBV4-3 and TRBJ1-6, with a possible D match to TRBD1 (5 bases). Germline V gives CDR1 LGHNA, CDR2 YSLEER. The CDR3 is made up of 15 amino acids. V was cut by 8 bases and J by 7 bases, with 18 bases left in between.

The gene calls are TRBV5-6 and TRBJ2-7; perhaps TRBD1 as D (6 bases). The length of the CDR3 is 15 residues. Deletions cut 0 bases from V and 2 bases from J, with 12 bases between. Germline lookup yields CDR1 SGHDT and CDR2 YYEEEE. The CDR3 DNA is TGTGCCAGCAGCTTGGATAGGCAGGGGACCTACGAGCAGTACTTC. Amino acids: CASSLDRQGTYEQYF.

The chain couples TRBV27 to TRBJ2-3; TRBD2 matches 8 bases. V lost 6 bases and J lost 0; bases outside the gene matches: 5. The CDR3 runs to 15 residues. In germline, CDR1 is MNHEY, CDR2 SMNVEV (reference sequence). This chain's CDR3 is CASSVAGISTDTQYF. CDR3 in DNA: TGTGCCAGCAGCGTAGCGGGGATTAGCACAGATACGCAGTATTTT.

V is TRBV19 and J is TRBJ1-2; maybe TRBD1 (5 bases). Looked up from germline, CDR1 is LNHDA and CDR2 is SQIVND (reference sequence). V shed 4 bases and J shed 7 bases, with 19 bases lying between them. The CDR3 is 15 residues long. DNA of the CDR3: TGTGCCAGTAGTACCTCCGGGACTTCGACAATTGGCTACACCTTC. This translates into CASSTSGTSTIGYTF.

Details on this clone: A junction end diverges from the germline sequence, so it may reflect a read error. V usage is TRBV7-7 and J usage is TRBJ2-2; D might be TRBD2 (6 bases). The germline CDR1 and CDR2 sequences are SSHAT and FNYEAQ (reference sequence). The CDR3 totals 13 residues. CDR3 loop: CASSRRDTGELFF. The CDR3 region has the DNA TGTGCTAGCAGCCGGAGGGACACCGGGGAGCTGTTTTTT. The full variable domain, completed using reference TRBV7-7 and TRBJ2-2, is GAGVSQSPRYKVTKRGQDVTLRCDPISSHATLYWYQQALGQGPEFLTYFNYEAQPDKSGLPSDRFSAERPEGSISTLTIQRTEQRDSAMYRCASSRRDTGELFFGEGSRLTVL.

The chain is built from TRBV18 and TRBJ1-1; D not resolved. This CDR3 comprises 13 residues. V lost 6 bases, J lost 1 base, and 9 bases lay in between. CDR1 and CDR2 from the germline V gene are KGHSH and LQKENI. DNA for the CDR3: TGTGCCAGCTCTTCCACACCGAACACTGAAGCTTTCTTT. Its translation: CASSSTPNTEAFF.

This chain joins TRBV9 and TRBJ2-1, with TRBD2 matching over 12 bases. The CDR3 runs 17 residues. V was clipped by 3 bases and J by 7 bases; unmatched bases: 11. Per germline, CDR1 SGDLS and CDR2 YYNGEE. CDR3 sequence (DNA): TGTGCCAGCAGCGCCGGGGGGCTAGCGGGGGGGCCTAATGAGCAGTTCTTC. It specifies CASSAGGLAGGPNEQFF.

V gene TRBV7-9 combines with J gene TRBJ2-2; tentative D call: TRBD1 (6 bases). Germline V CDR1 and CDR2: SEHNR, FQNEAQ (reference sequence). This CDR3 has 17 residues. V gave up 4 bases and J gave up 3 bases, with 18 bases separating them. The CDR3 loop is CASSSPGTGWDTGELFF. As DNA, the CDR3 is TGTGCCAGCAGCTCCCCAGGAACAGGGTGGGACACCGGGGAGCTGTTTTTT. The full variable domain, rest sourced from reference TRBV7-9 and TRBJ2-2, is DTGVSQNPRHKITKRGQNVTFRCDPISEHNRLYWYRQTLGQGPEFLTYFQNEAQLEKSRLLSDRFSAERPKGSFSTLEIQRTEQGDSAMYLCASSSPGTGWDTGELFFGEGSRLTVL.